This T cell receptor beta chain emerged from a study of T-cell reconstitution after alpha-beta-depleted transplantation in children. In its sample, this clonotype was seen a few times. The TCRbeta library incorporated unique molecular identifiers. TCRdb reprocessed the PCR reads with MiXCR, giving one entry per CDR3 protein. The sample lists 200,000 to 250,000 distinct CDR3 sequences, 24% occurring once. This receptor was taken from a female patient aged 2-10 years who had a stem cell transplant for congenital amegakaryocytic thrombocytopenia, so the T cells may come from the graft donor. The sample consisted of PBMCs, mostly from graft donor cells, taken 360 days after TCRalphabeta/CD19-depleted stem cell transplant.

This CDR3 is CASSSGQRTNEKLFF. The CDR3 nucleotides are TGTGCCAGCAGCTCGGGACAGAGAACTAATGAAAAACTGTTTTTT. The chain has TRBV7-9 and TRBJ1-4; 7 positions match TRBD1. V trimming: 4 bases; J trimming: 1 base; junction bases outside the gene matches: 3. CDR3 length: 15 amino acids. Germline V CDR1 and CDR2: SEHNR, FQNEAQ (reference sequence).